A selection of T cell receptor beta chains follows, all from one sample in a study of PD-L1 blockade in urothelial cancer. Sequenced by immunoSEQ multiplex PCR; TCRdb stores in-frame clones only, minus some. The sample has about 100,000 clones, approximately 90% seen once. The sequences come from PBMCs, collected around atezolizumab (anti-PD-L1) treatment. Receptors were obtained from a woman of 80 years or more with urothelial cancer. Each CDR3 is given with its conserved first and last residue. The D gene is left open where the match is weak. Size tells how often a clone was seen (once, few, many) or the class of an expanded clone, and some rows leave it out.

CASSQEAWRANVLTF,TGTGCCAGCAGCCAAGAGGCCTGGCGGGCCAACGTCCTGACTTTC,TRBV14,.,TRBJ2-6,.
CASSQGAGTGNPYEQYF,TGTGCCAGCAGCCAAGGGGCGGGGACAGGTAATCCCTACGAGCAGTACTTC,TRBV4-2,TRBD1,TRBJ2-7,.
CASSRSRDQQAFF,TGTGCCAGCAGCCGCTCCAGGGATCAACAAGCTTTCTTT,TRBV7-8,.,TRBJ1-1,.
CASSPQGADTQYF,TGTGCCAGTAGTCCCCAAGGGGCAGATACGCAGTATTTT,TRBV19,.,TRBJ2-3,.
CASSTTTEYEQYF,TGTGCCAGCAGCACTACGACAGAATACGAGCAGTACTTC,TRBV13,.,TRBJ2-7,.
CASSELTGAGELFF,TGTGCCAGCAGTGAACTAACAGGAGCCGGGGAGCTGTTTTTT,TRBV6-1,.,TRBJ2-2,.
CASSFSPTGETQYF,TGTGCCAGCTCATTCAGCCCGACAGGGGAGACCCAGTACTTC,TRBV18,TRBD1,TRBJ2-5,.
CASRGLANQETQYF,TGCGCCAGCAGGGGACTAGCGAATCAAGAGACCCAGTACTTC,TRBV10-2,TRBD2,TRBJ2-5,.
CASSLDRDYGYTF,TGTGCCAGCAGCTTGGACAGGGACTATGGCTACACCTTC,TRBV5-4,.,TRBJ1-2,.
CASSAWTGGGGATNEKLFF,TGTGCCAGCAGCGCATGGACAGGGGGAGGGGGAGCAACTAATGAAAAACTGTTTTTT,TRBV5-5,TRBD1,TRBJ1-4,.
CASSGQKFGELFF,TGTGCCAGCAGTGGTCAGAAATTCGGGGAGCTGTTTTTT,TRBV2,.,TRBJ2-2,.
CAISEPASTYGYTF,TGTGCCATCAGTGAACCCGCGAGCACCTATGGCTACACCTTC,TRBV10-3,.,TRBJ1-2,.
CAWSVGLAGSEQFF,TGTGCCTGGAGTGTCGGGCTAGCGGGTAGTGAGCAGTTCTTC,TRBV30,TRBD2,TRBJ2-1,.
CASSDASGMNEQFF,TGTGCCAGCAGTGACGCTAGCGGGATGAATGAGCAGTTCTTC,TRBV6-4,TRBD2,TRBJ2-1,.
CASSQEGEDTEAFF,TGCGCCAGCAGCCAAGAGGGGGAGGACACTGAAGCTTTCTTT,TRBV4-1,.,TRBJ1-1,.
CASSTGEGQPQHF,TGTGCCAGCTCTACAGGGGAAGGGCAGCCCCAGCATTTT,TRBV6-1,TRBD1,TRBJ1-5,.
CASSSETSGGYEQYF,TGTGCCAGCAGCTCAGAGACTAGCGGAGGCTACGAGCAGTACTTC,TRBV7-6,TRBD2,TRBJ2-7,.
CASGAGPTNEQFF,TGTGCCTCCGGGGCGGGACCGACGAATGAGCAGTTCTTC,TRBV30,.,TRBJ2-1,.
CASSLDGQGLLNTEAFF,TGTGCCAGCAGCTTAGACGGACAGGGACTTTTGAACACTGAAGCTTTCTTT,TRBV11-2,TRBD1,TRBJ1-1,.
CASRSHGGNYNEQFF,TGTGCCAGTAGATCTCATGGCGGGAATTACAATGAGCAGTTCTTC,TRBV19,.,TRBJ2-1,.
CASSLGFQGNEQFF,TGTGCCAGCAGCTTAGGGTTTCAGGGAAATGAGCAGTTCTTC,TRBV7-2,.,TRBJ2-1,.
CASSSGELTNYGYTF,TGTGCCAGCTCCTCGGGGGAGCTAACTAACTATGGCTACACCTTC,TRBV18,.,TRBJ1-2,once
CASSPNLGEGEQYF,TGTGCCAGCAGCCCCAACCTGGGAGAGGGAGAGCAGTACTTC,TRBV9,.,TRBJ2-7,.
CASSSFGQTDYEQYF,TGTGCCAGCAGTTCATTCGGACAGACGGACTACGAGCAGTACTTC,TRBV6-6,.,TRBJ2-7,few
CATSDGISGFWGAFF,TGTGCCACCAGCGATGGAATTTCAGGGTTCTGGGGAGCTTTCTTT,TRBV15,.,TRBJ1-1,.
CASSAGQTYGYTF,TGTGCCAGCAGCGCGGGACAGACCTATGGCTACACCTTC,TRBV9,TRBD1,TRBJ1-2,.
CASRGLAGPQYF,TGTGCCAGCAGAGGACTAGCGGGACCACAGTACTTC,TRBV27,TRBD2,TRBJ2-7,.
CAVQATMNTEAFF,TGTGCCGTACAGGCTACCATGAACACTGAAGCTTTCTTT,TRBV19,.,TRBJ1-1,.
CASSLWQDEKLFF,TGTGCCAGCAGTTTATGGCAGGATGAAAAACTGTTTTTT,TRBV27,.,TRBJ1-4,few
CASSLSSQISGTGREQYF,TGTGCCAGCAGTTTAAGCTCTCAGATCTCCGGGACAGGGAGGGAGCAGTACTTC,TRBV27,TRBD1,TRBJ2-7,.
CASSPGRDFNQPQHF,TGTGCCAGTAGTCCAGGACGGGACTTCAATCAGCCCCAGCATTTT,TRBV19,.,TRBJ1-5,.
CASSVAVMASGSNEQYF,TGTGCCAGCAGCGTAGCCGTTATGGCTAGCGGGAGCAACGAGCAGTACTTC,TRBV9,TRBD2,TRBJ2-7,.
CASSNVAGRNEQFF,TGTGCCAGTAGTAACGTAGCGGGAAGGAATGAGCAGTTCTTC,TRBV19,TRBD2,TRBJ2-1,.
CASSIVGRMGNQPQHF,TGTGCCAGTAGTATAGTGGGGAGAATGGGCAATCAGCCCCAGCATTTT,TRBV19,.,TRBJ1-5,few
CASSQNGQVTNEQYF,TGTGCCAGCAGCCAGAACGGACAGGTCACGAACGAGCAGTACTTC,TRBV5-4,TRBD1,TRBJ2-7,.
CASSPRTGSVYEQYF,TGTGCCAGCAGCCCCAGGACAGGGTCGGTTTACGAGCAGTACTTC,TRBV7-3,TRBD1,TRBJ2-7,.
CASSESIKTGTAYEQYF,TGCGCCAGCAGTGAGTCGATCAAGACAGGGACAGCCTACGAGCAGTACTTC,TRBV10-1,TRBD1,TRBJ2-7,.
CAITAQGNEQYF,TGTGCCATCACCGCACAGGGCAACGAGCAGTACTTC,TRBV10-3,.,TRBJ2-7,.
CASSTLAGAGGGELFF,TGTGCCAGCAGCACACTAGCGGGAGCGGGTGGCGGGGAGCTGTTTTTT,TRBV7-2,TRBD2,TRBJ2-2,.
CASSQATSGSYNEQFF,TGTGCCAGCAGCCAAGCAACTAGCGGATCGTACAATGAGCAGTTCTTC,TRBV4-2,TRBD2,TRBJ2-1,.
CASREGLAGGRSSYEQYF,TGTGCCAGCAGGGAAGGACTAGCGGGGGGTCGAAGCTCCTACGAGCAGTACTTC,TRBV2,TRBD2,TRBJ2-7,.
CASSSLRQGYFYEQYF,TGTGCCAGTAGCTCGCTCAGACAGGGATATTTCTACGAGCAGTACTTC,TRBV19,TRBD1,TRBJ2-7,.
CASSLFWGELFSKNIQYF,TGTGCCAGCAGCCTATTTTGGGGGGAGCTTTTCAGTAAAAACATTCAGTACTTC,TRBV5-6,.,TRBJ2-4,.
CASGLAGGNEQFF,TGTGCTAGTGGTCTAGCGGGAGGTAATGAGCAGTTCTTC,TRBV12-5,TRBD2,TRBJ2-1,.
CASSPRPGQGSGNTIYF,TGTGCCAGCAGCCCAAGACCGGGACAGGGCTCAGGAAACACCATATATTTT,TRBV28,TRBD1,TRBJ1-3,.
CASSAGQSYEQYF,TGTGCCAGCAGCGCGGGACAGTCCTACGAGCAGTACTTC,TRBV9,TRBD1,TRBJ2-7,.
CAWTGQGATEAFF,TGTGCCTGGACCGGACAGGGGGCCACTGAAGCTTTCTTT,TRBV30,TRBD1,TRBJ1-1,.
CASSQELAGGDSYNEQFF,TGTGCCAGCAGCCAAGAACTAGCGGGAGGTGACTCCTACAATGAGCAGTTCTTC,TRBV4-2,TRBD2,TRBJ2-1,.
CATSRGGQGAEAFF,TGTGCCACCAGCAGGGGGGGACAGGGGGCTGAAGCTTTCTTT,TRBV15,TRBD1,TRBJ1-1,.
CASSDVGRGDEQFF,TGTGCCAGCAGTGATGTCGGGAGGGGCGATGAGCAGTTCTTC,TRBV25-1,TRBD2,TRBJ2-1,few
CASSPRDIGRNTEAFF,TGCGCCAGCAGCCCCAGGGACATAGGTAGGAACACTGAAGCTTTCTTT,TRBV4-1,.,TRBJ1-1,few
CASSLEGAGATEAFF,TGTGCCAGCAGCTTAGAGGGCGCTGGGGCTACTGAAGCTTTCTTT,TRBV7-9,.,TRBJ1-1,.